The source of this TCR beta chain is a study of blood T cell repertoires in COVID-19 (dated by TCRdb to 2020 to 2021). For the study in its entirety: Samples from collaborators originated in the United States, Italy and Spain and spanned both the acute and convalescent phases of COVID-19. The sample metadata nearly always contained a de-identified subject ID, COVID-19 status, age in years and sex. A freely available public database, intended as a resource for researchers studying the immune response to SARS-CoV-2, is where the repertoires were released. The material from the prospective study consisted of cDNA or gDNA derived from T cells, B-cell-depleted T cells, or PBMCs. HLA class I and class II types, where available, came from metadata supplied by the sample provider rather than from assay-based typing. Samples were obtained from the ongoing ImmuneRACE study (first 160 participants) and from over a thousand subjects provided by 6 global collaborators. Deeply sampled blood TCRbeta repertoires from subjects exposed to, actively infected with, or recovered from COVID-19 were included in the dataset.

Collaborating institutions collected whole blood in K2EDTA tubes following their own protocols. For TCRbeta analysis, collaborator samples were shipped as frozen whole blood, as isolated PBMCs, or as DNA extracted from either sample type. Comments on this clone: Its antigen is still unknown. No base qualities exist here, and no much larger clone lies one base off it.

Overall study results and their limits: The quantity of clinical and demographic metadata differed by source and by participant and was supplied without curation.

The CDR1 and CDR2 encoded by the germline V gene are SGHDT and YYEEEE. From cysteine to phenylalanine, the CDR3 is 13 amino acids long. Left in the record is the CDR3 DNA by itself, 39 bases read in frame from the first base. After removal of 3 bases from V and 7 bases from J, the junction retains 4 bases not matched to a gene. TCRbeta CDR3 regions were amplified from genomic DNA by means of the immunoSEQ Assay, a bias-controlled multiplex PCR. Per the original workflow: The number of nucleated cells in each sample was estimated from the amplification of reference gene primers within the assay. To quantify the absolute abundance of each unique TCRbeta CDR3 rearrangement, sequence reads were collapsed and filtered. For each sample, productive Simpson clonality was calculated as the square root of Simpson's diversity index across productive rearrangements. The immuneACCESS repertoire file appears here via TCRdb, limited to in-frame rearrangements. These files lack a portion of the clones; in checked studies, under half of the deficit traces to unresolved V genes, and the cause of the others is not known. V, J and clone size are taken as reported in that table, and D and trimming were inferred from the DNA itself. The sample data list over 250,000 clones, and roughly nine tenths of these were observed just once. The top ten clonotypes cover approximately 2.2% of the sample.

Recombination joined TRBV5-6 with TRBJ1-2, with 9 central nucleotides matching TRBD1. The sequencing sample was made of peripheral blood. This clonotype was obtained from a man aged 50 to 59 with acute or convalescent COVID-19. The base sequence is TGTGCCAGCAGCTCCGGGACAGGGCTTGGCTACACCTTC. Its translation is CASSSGTGLGYTF.